This TCR beta chain was obtained from a study of CD8+CD57+ T cells in acquired aplastic anemia. The length of the CDR3 is 18 residues. Per the germline V gene, CDR1 is SGHRS and CDR2 is YFSETQ. The V segment lost 0 bases and the J segment 7 bases; nucleotides outside the gene matches: 8. Genomic DNA, the template, was used for profiling of the TCR beta VDJ and CDR3. TCRdb fed the reads into MiXCR, producing one record per CDR3 protein. In the table there are over 200,000 distinct CDR3 sequences, roughly 55% of which are singletons. This clonotype was detected many times. The chain uses TRBV5-1 and TRBJ2-2, with TRBD2 matching 14 bases. Sequencing was performed on sorted CD4+, CD8+, or CD8+CD57+ T cells (not recorded which) from PBMCs. The source of this sequence is a human donor in good health. The CDR3 bases are TGCGCCAGCAGCTTGGGACTAGCGGGGGGGCCACAAGACGGGGAGCTGTTTTTT. Encoded protein: CASSLGLAGGPQDGELFF.